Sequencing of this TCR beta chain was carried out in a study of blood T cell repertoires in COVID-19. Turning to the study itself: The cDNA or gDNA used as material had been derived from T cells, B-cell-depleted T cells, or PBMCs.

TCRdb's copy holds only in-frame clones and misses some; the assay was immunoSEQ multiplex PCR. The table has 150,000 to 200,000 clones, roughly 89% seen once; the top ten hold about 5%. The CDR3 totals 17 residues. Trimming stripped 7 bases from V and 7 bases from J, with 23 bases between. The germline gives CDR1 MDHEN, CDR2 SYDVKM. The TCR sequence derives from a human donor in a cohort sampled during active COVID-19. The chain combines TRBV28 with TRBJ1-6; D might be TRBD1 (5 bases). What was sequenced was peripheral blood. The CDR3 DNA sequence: TGTGCCAGCACCCCCCCCACCTTCCGCGGGGGGAATTCACCCCTCCACTTT. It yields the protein CASTPPTFRGGNSPLHF. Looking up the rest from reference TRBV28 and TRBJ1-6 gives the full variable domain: DVKVTQSSRYLVKRTGEKVFLECVQDMDHENMFWYRQDPGLGLRLIYFSYDVKMKEKGDIPEGYSVSREKKERFSLILESASTNQTSMYLCASTPPTFRGGNSPLHFGNGTRLTVT.